This TCR beta chain originates from a study of blood T cell repertoires in COVID-19. For the study at large: Acute and convalescent COVID-19 samples came from the United States, Italy and Spain. T cells, B-cell-depleted T cells, or PBMCs provided the cDNA or gDNA that served as material.

The CDR3 runs 14 residues. Germline V gene lookup returns CDR1 LGHNA and CDR2 YNFKEQ. Trimming shortened V by 0 bases and J by 7 bases, and 13 bases separated the two germline ends. Authors' methods: Counts of nucleated cells, estimated from reference gene primer amplification, were obtained. Assay used: immunoSEQ multiplex PCR; TCRdb lists only in-frame clones, some missing. V and J calls and clone size come straight from that table; D and trimming were deduced from the DNA. The table records a few hundred thousand clones, 65% to 85% of them present only once. The chain recombines TRBV4-2 with TRBJ2-7, with D tentatively TRBD1 (5 bases). The specimen was peripheral blood. The clonotype comes from a woman aged 45-65 years with acute or convalescent COVID-19. Written as DNA, the CDR3 is TGTGCCAGCAGCCAAGAGTTGCCCAAGGGGGAGCAGTACTTC. As protein: CASSQELPKGEQYF.